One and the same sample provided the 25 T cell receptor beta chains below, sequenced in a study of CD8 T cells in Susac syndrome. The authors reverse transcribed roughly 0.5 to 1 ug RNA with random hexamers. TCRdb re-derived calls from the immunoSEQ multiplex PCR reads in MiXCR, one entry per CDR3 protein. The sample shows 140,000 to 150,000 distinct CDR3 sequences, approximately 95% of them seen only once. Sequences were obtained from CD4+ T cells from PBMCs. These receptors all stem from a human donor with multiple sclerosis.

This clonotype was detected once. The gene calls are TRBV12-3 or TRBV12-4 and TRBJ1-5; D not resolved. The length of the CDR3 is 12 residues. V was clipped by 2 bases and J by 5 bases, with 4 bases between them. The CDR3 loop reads CASSLKDQPQHF. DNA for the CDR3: TGTGCCAGCAGTTTAAAAGATCAGCCCCAGCATTTT.

CDR3 DNA sequence: TGTGCCAGCAGCACGCCCCTGAGACTAGCGGGGGAACCAAGCACAGATACGCAGTATTTT. It yields the protein CASSTPLRLAGEPSTDTQYF. The chain combines TRBV11-2 with TRBJ2-3, with 12 bases that match TRBD2. CDR3 length: 20 residues. CDR1 SGHAT and CDR2 FQNNGV come from the germline V gene. Trimming cost V 5 bases and J 0 bases; bases outside gene matches: 15.

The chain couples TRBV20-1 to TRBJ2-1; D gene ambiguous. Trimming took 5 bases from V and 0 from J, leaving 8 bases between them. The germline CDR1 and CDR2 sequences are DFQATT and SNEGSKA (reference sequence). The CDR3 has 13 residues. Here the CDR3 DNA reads TGCAGTGCTGCGGTACTCTCCTACAATGAGCAGTTCTTC. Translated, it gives CSAAVLSYNEQFF.

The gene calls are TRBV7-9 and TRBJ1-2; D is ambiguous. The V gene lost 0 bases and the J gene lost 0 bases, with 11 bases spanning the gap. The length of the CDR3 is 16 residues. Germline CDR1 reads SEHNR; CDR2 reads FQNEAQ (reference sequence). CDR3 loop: CASSLATDRANYGYTF. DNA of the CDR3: TGTGCCAGCAGCTTAGCGACCGACCGCGCTAACTATGGCTACACCTTC.

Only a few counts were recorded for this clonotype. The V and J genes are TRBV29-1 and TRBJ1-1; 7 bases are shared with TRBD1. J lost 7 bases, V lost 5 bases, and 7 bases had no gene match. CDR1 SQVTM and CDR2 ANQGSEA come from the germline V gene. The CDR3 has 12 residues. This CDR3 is CSVSSGGGEAFF. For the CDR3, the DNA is TGCAGCGTTTCCTCAGGGGGTGGTGAAGCTTTCTTT. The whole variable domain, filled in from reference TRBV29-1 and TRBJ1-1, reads SAVISQKPSRDICQRGTSLTIQCQVDSQVTMMFWYRQQPGQSLTLIATANQGSEATYESGFVIDKFPISRPNLTFSTLTVSNMSPEDSSIYLCSVSSGGGEAFFGQGTRLTVV.

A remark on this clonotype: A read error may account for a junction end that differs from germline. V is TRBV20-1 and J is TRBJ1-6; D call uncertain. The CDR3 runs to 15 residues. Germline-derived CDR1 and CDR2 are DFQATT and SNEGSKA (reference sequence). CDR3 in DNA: TGCAGTGCTAGAGATGGCACTTTGGATAAGTCACCCCTCCACTTT. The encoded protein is CSARDGTLDKSPLHF.

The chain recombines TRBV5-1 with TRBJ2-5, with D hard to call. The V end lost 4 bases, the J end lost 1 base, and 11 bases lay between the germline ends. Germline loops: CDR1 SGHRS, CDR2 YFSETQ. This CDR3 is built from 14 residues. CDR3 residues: CASSNDGIQETQYF. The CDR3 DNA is TGCGCCAGCAGCAACGACGGAATCCAAGAGACCCAGTACTTC.

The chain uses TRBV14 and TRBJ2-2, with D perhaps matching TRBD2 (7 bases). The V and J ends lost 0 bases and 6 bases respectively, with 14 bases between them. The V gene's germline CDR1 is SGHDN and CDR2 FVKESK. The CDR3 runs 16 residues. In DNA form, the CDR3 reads TGTGCCAGCAGCCAAGAGCGGGACTACAGGGCCGGGGAGCTGTTTTTT. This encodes CASSQERDYRAGELFF.

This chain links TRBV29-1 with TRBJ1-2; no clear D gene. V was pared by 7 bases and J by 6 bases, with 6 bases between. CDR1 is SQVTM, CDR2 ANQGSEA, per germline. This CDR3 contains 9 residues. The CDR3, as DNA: TGCAGCGCCGGGAATGGCTACACCTTC. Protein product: CSAGNGYTF.

The CDR3: CASSYTDSGANVLTF. CDR3 DNA sequence: TGTGCCAGCAGTTATACGGACTCTGGGGCCAACGTCCTGACTTTC. J is TRBJ2-6 and V is TRBV6-5; D gene unclear. This CDR3 spans 15 amino acids. The V end lost 3 bases, the J end lost 0 bases, and 6 bases lay between the germline ends. Germline V gene lookup returns CDR1 MNHEY and CDR2 SVGAGI.

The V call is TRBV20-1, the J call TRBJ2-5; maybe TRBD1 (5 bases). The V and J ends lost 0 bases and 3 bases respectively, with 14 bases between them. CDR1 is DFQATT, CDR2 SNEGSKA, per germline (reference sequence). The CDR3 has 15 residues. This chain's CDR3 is CSARDRLRVKETQYF. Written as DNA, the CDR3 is TGCAGTGCTAGAGACCGCCTCAGGGTTAAAGAGACCCAGTACTTC.

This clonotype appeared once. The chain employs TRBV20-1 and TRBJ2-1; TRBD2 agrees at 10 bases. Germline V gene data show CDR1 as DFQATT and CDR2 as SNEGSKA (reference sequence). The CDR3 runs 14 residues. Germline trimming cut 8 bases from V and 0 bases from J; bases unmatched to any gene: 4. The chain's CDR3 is CSIAGGRSYNEQFF. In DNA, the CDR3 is TGCAGTATAGCGGGAGGTCGCTCCTACAATGAGCAGTTCTTC.

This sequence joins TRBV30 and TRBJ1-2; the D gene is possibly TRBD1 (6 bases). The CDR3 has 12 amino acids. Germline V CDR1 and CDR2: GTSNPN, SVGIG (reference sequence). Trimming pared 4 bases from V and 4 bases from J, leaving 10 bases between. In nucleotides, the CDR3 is TGTGCCTGGACACAGGGTGCCTATGGCTACACCTTC. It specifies CAWTQGAYGYTF.

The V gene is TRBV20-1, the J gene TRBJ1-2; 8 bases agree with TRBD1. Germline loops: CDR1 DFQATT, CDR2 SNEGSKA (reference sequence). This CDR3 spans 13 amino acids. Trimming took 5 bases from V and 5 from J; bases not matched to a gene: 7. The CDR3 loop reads CSAPGQGHYGYTF. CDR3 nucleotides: TGCAGTGCTCCCGGACAGGGACATTATGGCTACACCTTC.

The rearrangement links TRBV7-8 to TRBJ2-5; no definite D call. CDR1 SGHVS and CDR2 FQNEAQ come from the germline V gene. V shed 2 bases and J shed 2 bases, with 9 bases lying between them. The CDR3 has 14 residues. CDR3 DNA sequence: TGTGCCAGCAGCTTAACCCAGAAGCAAGAGACCCAGTACTTC. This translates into CASSLTQKQETQYF.

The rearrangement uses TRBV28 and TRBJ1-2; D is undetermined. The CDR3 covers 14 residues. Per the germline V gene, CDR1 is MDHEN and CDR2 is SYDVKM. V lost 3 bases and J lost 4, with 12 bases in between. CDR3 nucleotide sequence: TGTGCCAGCAGTTTCTCTGAGCCCCTCTATGGCTACACCTTC. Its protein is CASSFSEPLYGYTF.

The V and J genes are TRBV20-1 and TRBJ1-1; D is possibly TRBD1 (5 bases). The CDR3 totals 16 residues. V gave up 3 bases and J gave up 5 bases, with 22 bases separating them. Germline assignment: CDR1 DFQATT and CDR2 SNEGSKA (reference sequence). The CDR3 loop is CSARIGGRSTITEAFF. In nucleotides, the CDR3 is TGCAGTGCTAGGATCGGGGGACGATCGACAATTACTGAAGCTTTCTTT.

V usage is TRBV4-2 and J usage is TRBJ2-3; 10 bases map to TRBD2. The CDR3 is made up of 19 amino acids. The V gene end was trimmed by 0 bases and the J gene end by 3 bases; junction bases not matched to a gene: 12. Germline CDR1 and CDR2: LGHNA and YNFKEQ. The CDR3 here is CASSQDSASGSTYTDTQYF. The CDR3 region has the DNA TGTGCCAGCAGCCAAGATTCGGCTAGCGGGAGTACTTATACAGATACGCAGTATTTT.

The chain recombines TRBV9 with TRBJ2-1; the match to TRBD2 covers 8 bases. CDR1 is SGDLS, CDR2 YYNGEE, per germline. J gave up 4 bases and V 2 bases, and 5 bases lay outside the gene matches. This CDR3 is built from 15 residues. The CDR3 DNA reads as TGTGCCAGCAGCGTCACTAGCGGCCTGTACAATGAGCAGTTCTTC. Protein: CASSVTSGLYNEQFF. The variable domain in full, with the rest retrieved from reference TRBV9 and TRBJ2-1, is DSGVTQTPKHLITATGQRVTLRCSPRSGDLSVYWYQQSLDQGLQFLIQYYNGEERAKGNILERFSAQQFPDLHSELNLSSLELGDSALYFCASSVTSGLYNEQFFGPGTRLTVL.

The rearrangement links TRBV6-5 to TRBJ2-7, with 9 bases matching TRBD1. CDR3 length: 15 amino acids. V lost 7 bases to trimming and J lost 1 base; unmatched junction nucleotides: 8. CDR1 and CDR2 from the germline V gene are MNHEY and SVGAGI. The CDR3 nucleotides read TGTGCCAGCACCAAAGAGGGACAGGGATCCTACGAGCAGTACTTC. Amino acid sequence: CASTKEGQGSYEQYF.

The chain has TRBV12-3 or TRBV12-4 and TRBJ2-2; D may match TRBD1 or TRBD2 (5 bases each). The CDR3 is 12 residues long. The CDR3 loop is CAARGDTGELFF. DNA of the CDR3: TGTGCAGCAAGAGGGGACACCGGGGAGCTGTTTTTT.

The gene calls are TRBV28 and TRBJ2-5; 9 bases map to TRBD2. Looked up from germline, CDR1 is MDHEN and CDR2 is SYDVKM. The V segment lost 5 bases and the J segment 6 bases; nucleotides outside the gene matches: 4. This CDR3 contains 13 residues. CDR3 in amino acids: CASSLGTSKTQYF. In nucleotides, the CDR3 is TGTGCCAGCAGTCTCGGGACTAGCAAGACCCAGTACTTC.

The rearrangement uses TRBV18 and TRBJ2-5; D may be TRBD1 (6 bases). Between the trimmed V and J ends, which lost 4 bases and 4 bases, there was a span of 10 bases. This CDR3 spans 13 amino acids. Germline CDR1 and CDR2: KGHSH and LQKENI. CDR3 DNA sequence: TGTGCCAGCTCACGGACAGAAGGAGAGACCCAGTACTTC. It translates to CASSRTEGETQYF.

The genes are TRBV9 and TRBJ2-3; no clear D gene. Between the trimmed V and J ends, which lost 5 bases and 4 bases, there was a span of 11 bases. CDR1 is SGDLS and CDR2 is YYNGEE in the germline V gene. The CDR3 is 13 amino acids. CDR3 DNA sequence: TGTGCCAGCAGTGCACTCCCGCCAGATACGCAGTATTTT. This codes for CASSALPPDTQYF.

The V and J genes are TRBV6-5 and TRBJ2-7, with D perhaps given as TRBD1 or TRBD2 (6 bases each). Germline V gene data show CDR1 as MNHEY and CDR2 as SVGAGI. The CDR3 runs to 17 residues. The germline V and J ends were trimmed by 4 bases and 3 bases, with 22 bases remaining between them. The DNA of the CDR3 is TGTGCCAGCAGTTTTACAGGAGGGGACACGTCCATCTACGAGCAGTACTTC. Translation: CASSFTGGDTSIYEQYF.